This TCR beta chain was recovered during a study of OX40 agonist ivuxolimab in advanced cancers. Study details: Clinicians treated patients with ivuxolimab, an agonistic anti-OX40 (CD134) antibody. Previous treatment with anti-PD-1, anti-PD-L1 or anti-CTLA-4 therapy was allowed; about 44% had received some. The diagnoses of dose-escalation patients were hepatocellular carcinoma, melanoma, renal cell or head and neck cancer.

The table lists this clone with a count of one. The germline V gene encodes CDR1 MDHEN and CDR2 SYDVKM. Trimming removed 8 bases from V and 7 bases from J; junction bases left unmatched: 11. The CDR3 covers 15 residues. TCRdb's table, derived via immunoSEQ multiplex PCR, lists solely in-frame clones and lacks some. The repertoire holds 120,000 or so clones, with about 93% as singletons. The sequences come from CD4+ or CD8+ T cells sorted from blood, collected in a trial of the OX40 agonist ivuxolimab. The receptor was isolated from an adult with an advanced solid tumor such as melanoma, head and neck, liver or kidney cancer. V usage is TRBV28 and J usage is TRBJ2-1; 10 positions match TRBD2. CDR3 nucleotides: TGTGCCAGCCGCCTCGGGACTAGCGTTTGGAATGAGCAGTTCTTC. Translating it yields CASRLGTSVWNEQFF.